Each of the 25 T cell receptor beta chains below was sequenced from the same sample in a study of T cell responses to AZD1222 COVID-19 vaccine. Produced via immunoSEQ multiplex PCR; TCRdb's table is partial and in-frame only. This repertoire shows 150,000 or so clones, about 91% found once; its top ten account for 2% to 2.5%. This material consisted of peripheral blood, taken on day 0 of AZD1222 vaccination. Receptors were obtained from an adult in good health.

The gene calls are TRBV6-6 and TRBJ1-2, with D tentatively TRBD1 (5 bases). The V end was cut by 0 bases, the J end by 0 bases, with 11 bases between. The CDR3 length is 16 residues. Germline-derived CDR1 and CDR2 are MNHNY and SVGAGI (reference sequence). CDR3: CASSYSAAGTNYGYTF. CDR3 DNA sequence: TGTGCCAGCAGTTACTCGGCGGCAGGGACTAACTATGGCTACACCTTC.

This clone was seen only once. The CDR3 DNA is TGTGCCAGCAGCGATCAGACAAACTATGGCTACACCTTC. It translates to CASSDQTNYGYTF. The V call is TRBV9, the J call TRBJ1-2; no clear D. CDR1 and CDR2 from the germline V gene are SGDLS and YYNGEE. V shed 3 bases and J shed 2 bases, with 8 bases lying between them. The CDR3 totals 13 residues.

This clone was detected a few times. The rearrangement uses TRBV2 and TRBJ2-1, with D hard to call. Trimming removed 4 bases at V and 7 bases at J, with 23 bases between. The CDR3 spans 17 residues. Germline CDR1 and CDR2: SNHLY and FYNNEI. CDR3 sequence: CASSALSRPPIRNEQFF. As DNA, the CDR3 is TGTGCCAGCAGTGCCTTATCGCGGCCACCGATAAGGAATGAGCAGTTCTTC.

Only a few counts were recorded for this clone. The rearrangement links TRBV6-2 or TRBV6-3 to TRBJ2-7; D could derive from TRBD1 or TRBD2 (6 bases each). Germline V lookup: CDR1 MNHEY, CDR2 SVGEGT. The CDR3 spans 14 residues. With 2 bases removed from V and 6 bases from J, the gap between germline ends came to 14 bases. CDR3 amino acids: CASSYRGGPVEQYF. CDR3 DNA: TGTGCCAGCAGTTACCGAGGGGGGCCGGTCGAGCAGTACTTC.

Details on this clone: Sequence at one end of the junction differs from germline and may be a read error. CDR3 loop: CASSPPVNTEAFF. The CDR3 DNA is TGTGCCAGCTCACCACCTGTGAATACTGAAGCTTTCTTT. The rearrangement joins TRBV18 to TRBJ1-1; no reliable D call. CDR3 length equals 13 residues. Germline V gives CDR1 KGHSH, CDR2 LQKENI.

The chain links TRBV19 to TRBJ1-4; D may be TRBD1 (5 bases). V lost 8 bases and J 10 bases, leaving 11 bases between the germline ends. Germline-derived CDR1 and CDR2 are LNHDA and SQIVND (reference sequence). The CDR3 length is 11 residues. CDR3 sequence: CASLGDGKLFF. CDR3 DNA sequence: TGTGCCAGTCTAGGGGACGGAAAACTGTTTTTT.

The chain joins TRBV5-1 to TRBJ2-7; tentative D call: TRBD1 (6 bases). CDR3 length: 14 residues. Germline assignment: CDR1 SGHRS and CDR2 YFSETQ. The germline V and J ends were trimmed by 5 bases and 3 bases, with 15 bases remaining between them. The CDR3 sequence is CASRPAGDHYEQYF. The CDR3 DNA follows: TGCGCCAGCAGACCTGCAGGGGACCACTACGAGCAGTACTTC.

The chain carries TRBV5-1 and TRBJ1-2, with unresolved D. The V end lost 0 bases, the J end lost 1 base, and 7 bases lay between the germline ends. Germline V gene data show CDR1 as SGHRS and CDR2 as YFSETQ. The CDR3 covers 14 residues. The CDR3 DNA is TGCGCCAGCAGCTTGGCCCCAGATAACTATGGCTACACCTTC. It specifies CASSLAPDNYGYTF.

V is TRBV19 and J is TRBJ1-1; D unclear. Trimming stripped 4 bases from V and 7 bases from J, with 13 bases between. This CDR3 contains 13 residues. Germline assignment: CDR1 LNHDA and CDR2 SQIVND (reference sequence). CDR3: CASSTRTGDEAFF. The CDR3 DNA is TGTGCCAGTAGTACAAGGACTGGAGATGAAGCTTTCTTT.

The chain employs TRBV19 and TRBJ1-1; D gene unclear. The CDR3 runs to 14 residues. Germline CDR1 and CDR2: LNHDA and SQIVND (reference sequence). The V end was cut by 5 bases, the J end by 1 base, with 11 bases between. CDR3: CASSFPYPNTEAFF. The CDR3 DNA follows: TGTGCCAGTAGTTTCCCTTACCCGAACACTGAAGCTTTCTTT.

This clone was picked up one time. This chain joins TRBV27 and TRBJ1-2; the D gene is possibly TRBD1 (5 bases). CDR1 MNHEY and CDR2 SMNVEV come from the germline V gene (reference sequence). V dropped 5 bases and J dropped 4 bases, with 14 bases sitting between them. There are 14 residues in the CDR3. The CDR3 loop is CASSPQGPIYGYTF. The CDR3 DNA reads TGTGCCAGCAGTCCCCAGGGACCGATCTATGGCTACACCTTC.

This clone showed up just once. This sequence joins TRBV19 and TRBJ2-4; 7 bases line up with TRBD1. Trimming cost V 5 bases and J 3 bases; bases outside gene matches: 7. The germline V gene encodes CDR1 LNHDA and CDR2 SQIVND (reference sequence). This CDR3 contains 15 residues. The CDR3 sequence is CASSAPTGHKNIQYF. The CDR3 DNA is TGTGCCAGTAGTGCCCCGACAGGGCACAAAAACATTCAGTACTTC.

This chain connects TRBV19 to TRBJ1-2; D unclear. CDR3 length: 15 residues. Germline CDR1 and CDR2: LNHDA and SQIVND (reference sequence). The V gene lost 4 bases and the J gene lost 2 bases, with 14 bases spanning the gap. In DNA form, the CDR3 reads TGTGCCAGTAGTACCAGGAGAGCCAGAAACTATGGCTACACCTTC. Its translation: CASSTRRARNYGYTF.

This CDR3 reads CASSQLSQGYGGYTF. The CDR3 region has the DNA TGCGCCAGCAGCCAACTTTCTCAGGGGTATGGAGGCTACACCTTC. The gene calls are TRBV4-3 and TRBJ1-2; TRBD1 is a possible D gene (6 bases). Germline V lookup: CDR1 LGHNA, CDR2 YSLEER. V lost 2 bases to trimming and J lost 8 bases, with 18 bases between them. The CDR3 has 15 residues.

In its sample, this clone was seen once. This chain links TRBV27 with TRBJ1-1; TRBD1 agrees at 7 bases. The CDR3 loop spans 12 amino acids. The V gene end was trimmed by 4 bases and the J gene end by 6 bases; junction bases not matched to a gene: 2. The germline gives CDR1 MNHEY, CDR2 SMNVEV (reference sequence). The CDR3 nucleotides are TGTGCCAGCAGTTACAGGGGAGCTGAAGCTTTCTTT. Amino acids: CASSYRGAEAFF.

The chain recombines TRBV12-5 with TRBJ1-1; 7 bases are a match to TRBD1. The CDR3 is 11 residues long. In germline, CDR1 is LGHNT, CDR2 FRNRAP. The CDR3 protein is CPRTTGAEAFF. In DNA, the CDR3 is TGTCCGAGGACTACAGGGGCTGAAGCTTTCTTT.

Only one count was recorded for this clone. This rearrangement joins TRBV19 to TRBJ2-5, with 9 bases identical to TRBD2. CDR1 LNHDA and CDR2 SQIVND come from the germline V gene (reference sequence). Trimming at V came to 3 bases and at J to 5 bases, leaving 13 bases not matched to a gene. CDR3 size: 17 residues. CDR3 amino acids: CASSILLAGGSTETQYF. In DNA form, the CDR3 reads TGTGCCAGTAGTATCCTCCTTGCGGGAGGGTCAACGGAGACCCAGTACTTC.

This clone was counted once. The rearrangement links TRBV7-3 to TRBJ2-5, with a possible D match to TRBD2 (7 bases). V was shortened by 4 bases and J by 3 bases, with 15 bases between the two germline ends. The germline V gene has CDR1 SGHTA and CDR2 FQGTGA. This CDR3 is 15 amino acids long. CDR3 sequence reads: CASSSGGRNEETQYF. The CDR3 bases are TGTGCCAGCAGCTCGGGGGGCCGTAACGAAGAGACCCAGTACTTC.

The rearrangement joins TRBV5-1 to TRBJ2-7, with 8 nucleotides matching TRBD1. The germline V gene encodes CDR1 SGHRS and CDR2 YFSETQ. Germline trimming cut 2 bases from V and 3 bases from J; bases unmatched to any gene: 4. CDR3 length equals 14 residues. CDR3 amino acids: CASSFGQGDYEQYF. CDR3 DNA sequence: TGCGCCAGCAGCTTCGGACAGGGCGACTACGAGCAGTACTTC. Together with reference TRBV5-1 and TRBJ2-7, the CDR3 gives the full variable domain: KAGVTQTPRYLIKTRGQQVTLSCSPISGHRSVSWYQQTPGQGLQFLFEYFSETQRNKGNFPGRFSGRQFSNSRSEMNVSTLELGDSALYLCASSFGQGDYEQYFGPGTRLTVT.

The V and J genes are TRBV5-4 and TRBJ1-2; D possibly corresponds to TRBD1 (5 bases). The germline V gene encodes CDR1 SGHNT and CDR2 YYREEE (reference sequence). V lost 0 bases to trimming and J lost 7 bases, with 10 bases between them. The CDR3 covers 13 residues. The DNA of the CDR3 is TGTGCCAGCAGCTTGGCCGGGGCGGGTGGCTACACCTTC. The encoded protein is CASSLAGAGGYTF.

CDR3 sequence reads: CASTYVAGDSPLHF. The CDR3 bases are TGTGCCAGCACCTACGTAGCTGGGGATTCACCCCTCCACTTT. This rearrangement joins TRBV6-5 to TRBJ1-6; D gene unclear. Germline assignment: CDR1 MNHEY and CDR2 SVGAGI. The V and J ends lost 7 bases and 8 bases respectively, with 15 bases between them. This CDR3 has 14 residues.

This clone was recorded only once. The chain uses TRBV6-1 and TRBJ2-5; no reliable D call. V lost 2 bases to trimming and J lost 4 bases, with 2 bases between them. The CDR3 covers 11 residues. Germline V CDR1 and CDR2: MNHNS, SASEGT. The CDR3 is CASSEIETQYF. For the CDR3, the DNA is TGTGCCAGCAGTGAAATAGAGACCCAGTACTTC.

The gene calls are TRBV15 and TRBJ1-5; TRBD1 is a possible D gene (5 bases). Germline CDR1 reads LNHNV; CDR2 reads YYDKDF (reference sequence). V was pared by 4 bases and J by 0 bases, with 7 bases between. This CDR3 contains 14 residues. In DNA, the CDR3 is TGTGCCACCAGCAAGGGGAGTAGCAATCAGCCCCAGCATTTT. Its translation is CATSKGSSNQPQHF.

Here the CDR3 reads CASSLTGGAGEQYF. The DNA for the CDR3 is TGTGCCAGCAGTTTAACCGGGGGGGCAGGCGAGCAGTACTTC. The chain employs TRBV27 and TRBJ2-7; the match to TRBD2 covers 8 bases. The CDR3 has 14 amino acids. V shed 2 bases, J shed 6 bases, and the junction held 6 bases outside the gene matches. Germline V gene sequence: CDR1 MNHEY, CDR2 SMNVEV (reference sequence).

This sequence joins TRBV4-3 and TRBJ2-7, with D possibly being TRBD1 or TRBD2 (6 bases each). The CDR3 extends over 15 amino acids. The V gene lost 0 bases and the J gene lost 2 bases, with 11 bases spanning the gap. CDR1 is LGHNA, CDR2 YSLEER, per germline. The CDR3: CASSQDGRDTYEQYF. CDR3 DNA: TGCGCCAGCAGCCAAGATGGGCGGGACACCTACGAGCAGTACTTC.